Presented here are 9 T cell receptor beta chains from one specimen sequenced in a study of response to subunit inactivated influenza vaccine (dated by TCRdb to the late 2010s). Library preparation used RT-PCR. TCRdb shows the sequencer as Illumina HiSeq 2500. Using fastp at Q25 and MiXCR, TCRdb reprocessed the public reads and kept productive beta chains. Rows are unified per CDR3 protein, each entry keeping the most common DNA and genes. The sample table holds under 950,000 distinct CDR3 sequences, of which around 21% were seen once. The ten most abundant clones make up roughly 10% of the sample. Sequences were derived from PBMCs from blood, sampled around 5 days after vaccination. Source of these receptors: a man between 45 and 60 years old who received an inactivated influenza vaccine. Donor details come from another sample of the same person, matched by shared clones.

This clonotype was counted at least ten times. The V and J genes are TRBV12-3 or TRBV12-4 and TRBJ2-7; D is ambiguous. Trimming took 5 bases from V and 3 from J, leaving 11 bases between them. This CDR3 comprises 13 residues. DNA for the CDR3: TGTGCCAGCAGTACCGGACGGTACTACGAGCAGTACTTC. Translation gives CASSTGRYYEQYF.

The rearrangement links TRBV20-1 to TRBJ2-3; D is tentatively TRBD1 or TRBD2 (5 bases each). The CDR3 is made up of 14 amino acids. CDR1 and CDR2 from the germline V gene are DFQATT and SNEGSKA (reference sequence). Trimming took 1 base from V and 2 from J, leaving 10 bases between them. CDR3 protein: CSARVRGVTDTQYF. The CDR3 DNA is TGCAGTGCTAGAGTGAGGGGAGTCACAGATACGCAGTATTTT.

This clonotype was picked up a small number of times. The chain joins TRBV20-1 to TRBJ2-3, with TRBD2 matching 9 bases. This CDR3 is built from 17 residues. Germline values: CDR1 DFQATT, CDR2 SNEGSKA (reference sequence). Trimming cost V 3 bases and J 3 bases; bases outside gene matches: 13. As DNA, the CDR3 is TGCAGTGCTAGCGGGGACCCTCTAGCGGGACTAACAGATACGCAGTATTTT. Its translation: CSASGDPLAGLTDTQYF.

This clonotype was counted only a few times. The gene calls are TRBV14 and TRBJ2-1; D gene ambiguous. V was clipped by 3 bases and J by 0 bases, with 15 bases between them. The CDR3 loop spans 17 amino acids. The germline CDR1 and CDR2 sequences are SGHDN and FVKESK. CDR3 sequence (DNA): TGTGCCAGCAGCCATTCTCGCGCCAGGAGCTCCTACAATGAGCAGTTCTTC. This codes for CASSHSRARSSYNEQFF.

The chain couples TRBV5-1 to TRBJ2-1; 9 bases match TRBD2. The CDR3 extends over 18 amino acids. The V gene's germline CDR1 is SGHRS and CDR2 YFSETQ. Trimming took 2 bases from V and 0 from J; bases not matched to a gene: 9. CDR3 region: CASSFYGSGRSSYNEQFF. As DNA, the CDR3 is TGCGCCAGCAGCTTCTATGGTAGCGGGAGAAGCTCCTACAATGAGCAGTTCTTC.

This clonotype was detected only a few times. CDR3 sequence: CSVDSVNYGYTF. In nucleotides, the CDR3 is TGCAGCGTTGACTCCGTTAACTATGGCTACACCTTC. This chain connects TRBV29-1 to TRBJ1-2; D remains ambiguous. The CDR3 covers 12 residues. Germline V CDR1 and CDR2: SQVTM, ANQGSEA. V lost 3 bases, J lost 1 base, and 6 bases lay in between.

The chain combines TRBV19 with TRBJ2-7; D is uncertain. The CDR3 runs to 15 residues. Germline CDR1 LNHDA, CDR2 SQIVND (reference sequence). V lost 0 bases, J lost 0 bases, and 9 bases lay in between. CDR3 loop: CASSIDWAASYEQYF. CDR3 nucleotides: TGTGCCAGTAGTATAGATTGGGCGGCCTCCTACGAGCAGTACTTC.

This clonotype was observed a handful of times. This chain joins TRBV14 and TRBJ1-2; D unclear. Trimming shortened V by 1 base and J by 8 bases, and 8 bases separated the two germline ends. This CDR3 comprises 12 residues. The germline CDR1 and CDR2 sequences are SGHDN and FVKESK. CDR3: CASSQGYWGYTF. Here the CDR3 DNA reads TGTGCCAGCAGCCAAGGGTATTGGGGCTACACCTTC.

The chain has TRBV7-9 and TRBJ1-2; TRBD1 matches 10 bases. CDR1 and CDR2 (germline): SEHNR, FQNEAQ (reference sequence). The V gene end was trimmed by 5 bases and the J gene end by 7 bases; junction bases not matched to a gene: 13. The CDR3 spans 16 residues. CDR3 DNA: TGTGCCAGCAGCCCCTGGGGGACAGGGGCCAAGCTTGGCTACACCTTC. Translated, it gives CASSPWGTGAKLGYTF.